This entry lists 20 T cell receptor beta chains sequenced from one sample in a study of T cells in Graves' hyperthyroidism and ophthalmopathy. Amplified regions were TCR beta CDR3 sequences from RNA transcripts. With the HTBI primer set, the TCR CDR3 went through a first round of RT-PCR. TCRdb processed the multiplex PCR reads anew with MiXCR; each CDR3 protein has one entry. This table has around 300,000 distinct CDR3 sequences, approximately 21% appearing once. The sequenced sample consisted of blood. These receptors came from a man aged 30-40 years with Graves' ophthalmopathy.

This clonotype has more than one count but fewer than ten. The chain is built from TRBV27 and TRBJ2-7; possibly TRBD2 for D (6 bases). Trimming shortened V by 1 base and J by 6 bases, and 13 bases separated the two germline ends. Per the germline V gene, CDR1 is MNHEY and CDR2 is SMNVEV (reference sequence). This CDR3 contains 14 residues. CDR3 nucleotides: TGTGCCAGCAGTTTATACGGGAGTGGTTCCGAGCAGTACTTC. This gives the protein CASSLYGSGSEQYF.

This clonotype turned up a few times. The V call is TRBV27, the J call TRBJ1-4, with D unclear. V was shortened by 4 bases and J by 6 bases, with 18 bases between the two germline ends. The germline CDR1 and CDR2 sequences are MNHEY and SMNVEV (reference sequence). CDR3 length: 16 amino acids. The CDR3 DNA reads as TGTGCCAGCAGTTCGTACCCAGAGGCCGGCGATGAAAAACTGTTTTTT. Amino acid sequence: CASSSYPEAGDEKLFF.

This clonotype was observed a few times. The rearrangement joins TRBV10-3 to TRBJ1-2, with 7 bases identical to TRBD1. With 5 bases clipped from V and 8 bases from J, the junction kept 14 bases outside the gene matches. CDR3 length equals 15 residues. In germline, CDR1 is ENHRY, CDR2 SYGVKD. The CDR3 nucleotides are TGTGCCATCAGTAAGAGACAGGGAGAAGGCTCGGGCTACACCTTC. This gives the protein CAISKRQGEGSGYTF.

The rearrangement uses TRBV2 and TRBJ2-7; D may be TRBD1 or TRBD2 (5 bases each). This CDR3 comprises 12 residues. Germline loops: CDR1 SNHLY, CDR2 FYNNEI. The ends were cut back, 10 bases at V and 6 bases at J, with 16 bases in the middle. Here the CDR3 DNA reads TGTGCCACCGGGACGGTTACTTCCGAGCAGTACTTC. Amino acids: CATGTVTSEQYF.

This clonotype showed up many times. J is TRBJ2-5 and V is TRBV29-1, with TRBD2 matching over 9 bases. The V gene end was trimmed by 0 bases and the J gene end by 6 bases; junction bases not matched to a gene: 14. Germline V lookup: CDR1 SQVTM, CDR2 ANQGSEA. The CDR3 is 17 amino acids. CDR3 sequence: CSVEDGEHRGREQTQYF. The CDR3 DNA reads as TGCAGCGTTGAAGATGGCGAGCATCGCGGGAGGGAACAGACCCAGTACTTC.

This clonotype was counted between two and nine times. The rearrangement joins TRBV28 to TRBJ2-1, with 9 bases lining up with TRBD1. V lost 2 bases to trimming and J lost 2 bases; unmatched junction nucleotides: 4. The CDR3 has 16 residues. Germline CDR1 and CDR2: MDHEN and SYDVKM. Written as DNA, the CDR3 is TGTGCCAGCAGTTTACTGACAGGGGGGACCTACAATGAGCAGTTCTTC. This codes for CASSLLTGGTYNEQFF.

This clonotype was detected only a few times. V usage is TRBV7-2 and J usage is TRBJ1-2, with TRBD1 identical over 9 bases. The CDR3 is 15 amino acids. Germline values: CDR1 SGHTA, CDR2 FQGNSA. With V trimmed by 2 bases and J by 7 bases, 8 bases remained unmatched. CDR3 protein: CASSLIPGTGLGYTF. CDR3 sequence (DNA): TGTGCCAGCAGCTTAATCCCCGGGACAGGGCTTGGCTACACCTTC.

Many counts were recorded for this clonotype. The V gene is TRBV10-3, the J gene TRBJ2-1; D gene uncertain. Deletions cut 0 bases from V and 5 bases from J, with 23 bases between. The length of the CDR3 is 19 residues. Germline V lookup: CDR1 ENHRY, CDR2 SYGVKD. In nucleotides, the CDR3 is TGTGCCATCAGTGAGTCGACTTATGGACGCCAAACCACTAACAATGAGCAGTTCTTC. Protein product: CAISESTYGRQTTNNEQFF.

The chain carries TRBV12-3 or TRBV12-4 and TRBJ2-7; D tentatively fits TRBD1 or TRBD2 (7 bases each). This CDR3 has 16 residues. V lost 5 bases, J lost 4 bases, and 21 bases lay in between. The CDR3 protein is CASSPHLGGGRYEQYF. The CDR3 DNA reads TGTGCCAGCAGTCCCCACTTGGGAGGGGGCCGGTACGAGCAGTACTTC.

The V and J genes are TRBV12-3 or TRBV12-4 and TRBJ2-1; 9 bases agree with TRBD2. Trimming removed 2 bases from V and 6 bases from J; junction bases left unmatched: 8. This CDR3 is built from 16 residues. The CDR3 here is CASSLKFGGRANEQFF. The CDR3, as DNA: TGTGCCAGCAGTTTAAAATTTGGCGGGAGGGCCAATGAGCAGTTCTTC.

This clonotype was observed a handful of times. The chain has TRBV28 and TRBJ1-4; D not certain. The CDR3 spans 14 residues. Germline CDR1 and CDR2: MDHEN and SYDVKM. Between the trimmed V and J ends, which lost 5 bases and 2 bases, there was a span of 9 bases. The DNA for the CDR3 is TGTGCCAGCAGTCGTCTGGGGACTAATGAAAAACTGTTTTTT. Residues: CASSRLGTNEKLFF.

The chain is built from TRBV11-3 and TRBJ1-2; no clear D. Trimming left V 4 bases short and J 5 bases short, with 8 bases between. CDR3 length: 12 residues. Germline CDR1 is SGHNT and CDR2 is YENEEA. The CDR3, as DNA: TGTGCCAGCAGCTCGATGGGATATGGCTACACCTTC. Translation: CASSSMGYGYTF.

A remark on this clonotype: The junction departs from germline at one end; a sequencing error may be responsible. CDR3 nucleotides: TGCGCCAGCATGAGGCGTCAAGAGACCCAGTACTTC. As protein: CASMRRQETQYF. The V and J genes are TRBV3-1 and TRBJ2-5; D gene ambiguous. The CDR3 runs to 12 residues. Germline V CDR1 and CDR2: LGHDT, YNNKEL (reference sequence).

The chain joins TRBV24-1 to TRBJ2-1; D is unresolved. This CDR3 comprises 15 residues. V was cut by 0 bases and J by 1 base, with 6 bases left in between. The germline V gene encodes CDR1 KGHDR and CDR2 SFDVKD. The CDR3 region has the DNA TGTGCCACCAGTGATTTGGCGGTTTCCTACAATGAGCAGTTCTTC. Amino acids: CATSDLAVSYNEQFF.

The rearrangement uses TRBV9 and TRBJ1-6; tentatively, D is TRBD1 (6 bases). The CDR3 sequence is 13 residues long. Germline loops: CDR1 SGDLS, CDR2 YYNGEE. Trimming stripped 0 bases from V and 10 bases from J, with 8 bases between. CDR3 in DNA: TGTGCCAGCAGCGTAGGGGACACATCACCCCTCCACTTT. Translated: CASSVGDTSPLHF.

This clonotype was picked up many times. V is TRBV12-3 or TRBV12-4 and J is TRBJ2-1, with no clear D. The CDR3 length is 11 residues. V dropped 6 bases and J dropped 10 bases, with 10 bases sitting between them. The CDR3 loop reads CASSLRGEQFF. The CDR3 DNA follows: TGTGCCAGCAGCCTTAGAGGAGAGCAGTTCTTC.

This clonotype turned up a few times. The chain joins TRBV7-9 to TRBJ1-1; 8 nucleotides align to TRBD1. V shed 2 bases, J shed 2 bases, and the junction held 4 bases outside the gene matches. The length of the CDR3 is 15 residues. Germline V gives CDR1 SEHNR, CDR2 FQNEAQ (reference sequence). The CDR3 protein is CASSLIGTGNTEAFF. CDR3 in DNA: TGTGCCAGCAGCTTAATAGGGACAGGTAACACTGAAGCTTTCTTT.

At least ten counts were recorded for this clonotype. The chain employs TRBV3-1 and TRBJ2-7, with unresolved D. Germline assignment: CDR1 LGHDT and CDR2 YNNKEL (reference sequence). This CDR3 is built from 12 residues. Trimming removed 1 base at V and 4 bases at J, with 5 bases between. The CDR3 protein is CASSQGQYEQYF. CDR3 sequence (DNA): TGTGCCAGCAGCCAAGGGCAGTACGAGCAGTACTTC.

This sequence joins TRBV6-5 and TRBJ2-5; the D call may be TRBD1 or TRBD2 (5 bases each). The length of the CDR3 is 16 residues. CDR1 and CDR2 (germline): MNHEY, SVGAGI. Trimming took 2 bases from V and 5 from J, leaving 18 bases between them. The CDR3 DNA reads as TGTGCCAGCAGTTACACTGAAAGGGGAGATTGGGAGACCCAGTACTTC. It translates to CASSYTERGDWETQYF.

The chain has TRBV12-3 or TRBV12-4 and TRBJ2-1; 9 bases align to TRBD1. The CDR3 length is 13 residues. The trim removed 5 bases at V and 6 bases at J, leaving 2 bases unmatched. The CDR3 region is CASSRDRVNEQFF. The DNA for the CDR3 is TGTGCCAGCAGTAGGGACAGGGTCAATGAGCAGTTCTTC.